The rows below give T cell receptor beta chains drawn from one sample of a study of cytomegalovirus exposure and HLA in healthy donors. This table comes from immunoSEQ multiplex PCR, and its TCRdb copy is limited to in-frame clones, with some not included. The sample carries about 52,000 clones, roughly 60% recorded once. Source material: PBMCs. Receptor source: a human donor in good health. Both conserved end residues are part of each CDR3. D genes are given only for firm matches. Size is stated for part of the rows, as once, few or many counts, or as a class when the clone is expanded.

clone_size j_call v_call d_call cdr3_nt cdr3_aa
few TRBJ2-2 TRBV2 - TGTGCCAGCAGTTTGGGGCAGGCAGGCACCGGGGAGCTGTTTTTT CASSLGQAGTGELFF
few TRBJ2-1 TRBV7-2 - TGTGCCAGCAGTTCGGACAGTTACAATGAGCAGTTCTTC CASSSDSYNEQFF
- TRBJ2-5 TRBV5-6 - TGTGCCAGCAGCCCACTAGATTCCGAGACCCAGTACTTC CASSPLDSETQYF
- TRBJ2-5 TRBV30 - TGTGCCGCCCGGAGGTCTCAAGAGACCCAGTACTTC CAARRSQETQYF
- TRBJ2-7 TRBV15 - TGTGCCACCAGCAGAAAGACAGGATCCTACGAGCAGTACTTC CATSRKTGSYEQYF
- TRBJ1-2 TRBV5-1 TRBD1 TGCGCCAGCAGCTGGGGACAGAACTATGGCTACACCTTC CASSWGQNYGYTF
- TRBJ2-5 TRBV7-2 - TGTGCCAGCAGCTTAGTCTCCGAGTACCAAGAGACCCAGTACTTC CASSLVSEYQETQYF
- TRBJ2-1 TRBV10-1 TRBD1 TGCGCCAGCAGTGAGTCGACAGGGCATGAGCAGTTCTTC CASSESTGHEQFF
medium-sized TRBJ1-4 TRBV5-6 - TGTGCCAGCAGCTTGACAGGGTTGGATGAAAAACTGTTTTTT CASSLTGLDEKLFF
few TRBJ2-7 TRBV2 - TGTGCCAGCGGGGAGTACGAGCAGTACTTC CASGEYEQYF
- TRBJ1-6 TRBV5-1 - TGCGCCAGCAGCTTGGCGGTAGTGGCGGCTTCACCCCTCCACTTT CASSLAVVAASPLHF
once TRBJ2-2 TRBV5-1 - TGCGCCAGCAGCTTGGGGGGACAGAACACCGGGGAGCTGTTTTTT CASSLGGQNTGELFF
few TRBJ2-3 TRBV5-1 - TGCGCCAGCAGCTTGGTCACAGGCCGACCGAACACAGATACGCAGTATTTT CASSLVTGRPNTDTQYF
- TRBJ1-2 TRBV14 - TGTGCCAGCAGCCAACACCAGGTCTATGGCTACACCTTC CASSQHQVYGYTF
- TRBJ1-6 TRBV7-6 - TGTGCCAGCGGCAGGACCTATAATTCACCCCTCCACTTT CASGRTYNSPLHF
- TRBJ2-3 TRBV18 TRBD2 TGTGCCAGCTCACAAACCGGACTAGCGGGGCCGAATCTAAACACAGATACGCAGTATTTT CASSQTGLAGPNLNTDTQYF
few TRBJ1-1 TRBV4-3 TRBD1 TGCGCCAGCAGCCAAGATGCCGGGACAGGGGGTACTGAAGCTTTCTTT CASSQDAGTGGTEAFF
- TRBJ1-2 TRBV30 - TGTGCCTGGAGTGTAACCCAGTCCTATGGCTACACCTTC CAWSVTQSYGYTF
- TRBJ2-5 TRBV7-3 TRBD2 TGTGCCAGCAGCCCCCTAGCGGGGGGGCTCGAGACCCAGTACTTC CASSPLAGGLETQYF
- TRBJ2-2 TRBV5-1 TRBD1 TGCGCCAGCAGCGGCGACAGGGGGCAGGTCACCGGGGAGCTGTTTTTT CASSGDRGQVTGELFF
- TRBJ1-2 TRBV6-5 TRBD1 TGTGCCAGCAGTTCCGGACAGGGTGGGTTGACGTTTGGCTACACCTTC CASSSGQGGLTFGYTF
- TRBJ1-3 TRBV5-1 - TGCGCCAGCAGCTCAGGGGACTCTGGAAACACCATATATTTT CASSSGDSGNTIYF
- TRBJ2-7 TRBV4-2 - TGTGCCAGCAGCCAAGAGTTGTCGTACGAGCAGTACTTC CASSQELSYEQYF
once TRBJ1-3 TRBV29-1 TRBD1 TGCAGCGCTTCCCGTACAGGGGCTGGAAACACCATATATTTT CSASRTGAGNTIYF
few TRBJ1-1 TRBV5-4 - TGTGCCAGCAGCTTGGCTGTGACAGAGAACACTGAAGCTTTCTTT CASSLAVTENTEAFF
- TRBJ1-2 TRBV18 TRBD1 TGTGCCAGCTCACCACAGGGGGCGCAGGGTAACTATGGCTACACCTTC CASSPQGAQGNYGYTF
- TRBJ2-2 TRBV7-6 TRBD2 TGTGCCAGCAGCTTAGTCGGGGGGACTAACACCGGGGAGCTGTTTTTT CASSLVGGTNTGELFF
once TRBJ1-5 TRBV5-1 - TGCGCCAGCAGCTTGGACGGGAAGGGCAGAGGTCAGCCCCAGCATTTT CASSLDGKGRGQPQHF
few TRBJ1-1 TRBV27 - TGTGCCAGCAGTTTATTTAAGGGGATGAACACTGAAGCTTTCTTT CASSLFKGMNTEAFF
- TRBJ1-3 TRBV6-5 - TGTGCCACCACCGGGACTCCTGGAAACACCATATATTTT CATTGTPGNTIYF
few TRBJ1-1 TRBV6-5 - TGTGCCAGCAGTTACGTCCGGATGGGGGGTGAAGCTTTCTTT CASSYVRMGGEAFF
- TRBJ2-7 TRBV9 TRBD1 TGTGCCAGCAGCGTAGTTTCGGGACAGGGAAGCTCCTACGAGCAGTACTTC CASSVVSGQGSSYEQYF
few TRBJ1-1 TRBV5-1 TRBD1 TGCGCCAGCAGCTTGGAGGGACAGGGGGACACTGAAGCTTTCTTT CASSLEGQGDTEAFF
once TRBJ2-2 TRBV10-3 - TGTGCGGGTCGGTCCGGGGACTTCACCGGGGAGCTGTTTTTT CAGRSGDFTGELFF
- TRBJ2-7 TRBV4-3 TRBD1 TGCGCCAGCAGCCCAGATCCCGGGACAGGGGGACGGGAGCAGTACTTC CASSPDPGTGGREQYF
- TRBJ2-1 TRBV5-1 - TGCGCCAGCAGGGGAGAGAACTCCTACAATGAGCAGTTCTTC CASRGENSYNEQFF
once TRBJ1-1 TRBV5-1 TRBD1 TGCGCCAGCAGCTTGGAGGGGGCGGACACTGAAGCTTTCTTT CASSLEGADTEAFF
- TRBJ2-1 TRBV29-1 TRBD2 TGCAGCGCCCCTGGGGGGGGGAACGAGCAGTTCTTC CSAPGGGNEQFF
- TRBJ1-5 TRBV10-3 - TGTGCCATCAGTGATGGGGGAGGCCCAAATCAGCCCCAGCATTTT CAISDGGGPNQPQHF
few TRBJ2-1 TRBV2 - TGTGCCAGCTTCCGGGGAACATCGGGGGAACCCCAGTTCTTC CASFRGTSGEPQFF
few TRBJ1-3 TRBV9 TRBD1 TGTGCCAGCAGCGGACAGGGACGGATCTCTGGAAACACCATATATTTT CASSGQGRISGNTIYF
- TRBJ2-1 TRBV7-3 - TGTGCCAGCAGCCCCGCGGGGCAGCCCAATGAGCAGTTCTTC CASSPAGQPNEQFF
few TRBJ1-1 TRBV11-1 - TGTGCCAGCAGACAAGGGGGAACTGAAGCTTTCTTT CASRQGGTEAFF
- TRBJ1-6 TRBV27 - TGTGCCAGCAGTTTCCGAGACAGGAACTCCTATAATTCACCCCTCCACTTT CASSFRDRNSYNSPLHF
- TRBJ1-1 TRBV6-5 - TGTGCCACCCATGTCGGGAACCTGAACACTGAAGCTTTCTTT CATHVGNLNTEAFF
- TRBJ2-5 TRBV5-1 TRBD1 TGCGCCAGCAGGGACCCTACAGGGGGCTCAGAGACCCAGTACTTC CASRDPTGGSETQYF
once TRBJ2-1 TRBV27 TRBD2 TGTGCCAGCAGTTGGAGCGGGGCCGCTCGAGAGCAGTTCTTC CASSWSGAAREQFF
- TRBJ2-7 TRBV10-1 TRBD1 TGCGCCAGCAGTGGACAGGGCCGCTACGAGCAGTACTTC CASSGQGRYEQYF
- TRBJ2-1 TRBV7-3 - TGTGCCAGCAGCTTATCGACTAACAATGAGCAGTTCTTC CASSLSTNNEQFF
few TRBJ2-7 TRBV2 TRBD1 TGTGCCAGCAGATTATCAGGGGGCTACGAGCAGTACTTC CASRLSGGYEQYF
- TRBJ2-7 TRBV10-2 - TGCGCCAGCAACAGACAGGGACTCTCCTACGAGCAGTACTTC CASNRQGLSYEQYF
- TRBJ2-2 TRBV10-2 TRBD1 TGCGCCAGCAGGAGACAGGGGGCCGACACCGGGGAGCTGTTTTTT CASRRQGADTGELFF
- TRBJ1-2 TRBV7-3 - TGTGCCAGCAGCCAACTCAGGGGAAATGGCTACACCTTC CASSQLRGNGYTF